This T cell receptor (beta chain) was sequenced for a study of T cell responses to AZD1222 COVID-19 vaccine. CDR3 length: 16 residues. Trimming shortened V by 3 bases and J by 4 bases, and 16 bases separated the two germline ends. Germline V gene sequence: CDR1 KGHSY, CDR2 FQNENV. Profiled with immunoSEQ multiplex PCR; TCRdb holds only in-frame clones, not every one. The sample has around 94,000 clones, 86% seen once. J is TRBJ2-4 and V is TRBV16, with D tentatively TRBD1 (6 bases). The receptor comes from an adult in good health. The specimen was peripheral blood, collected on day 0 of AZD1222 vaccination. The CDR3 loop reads CASSHMANGQKNIQYF. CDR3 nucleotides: TGTGCCAGCAGCCACATGGCAAACGGACAGAAAAACATTCAGTACTTC.